This T cell receptor (beta chain) is drawn from a study of post-analysis software for immune sequencing data. Study-level points and caveats: Significantly lower normalized Chao1 diversity was seen in multiple sclerosis patients than in controls. Patients carried 5 or 6 TRBV segments more frequently than controls did, and TRBV5-6, TRBV5-1 and TRBV20-1 were among them.

Unique molecular identifiers were built into the TCR beta cDNA libraries. TCRdb re-derived calls from the PCR reads in MiXCR, one entry per CDR3 protein. The profile covers more than 500,000 distinct CDR3 sequences, with around 36% appearing a single time and 5% to 6% taken by the ten largest. This clonotype came up a few times. Its antigen remains unidentified. This CDR3 region has 15 residues. V lost 4 bases and J lost 0; bases outside the gene matches: 6. Germline lookup yields CDR1 DFQATT and CDR2 SNEGSKA (reference sequence). The V gene is TRBV20-1, the J gene TRBJ1-5, with 7 bases fitting TRBD1. The sequence was collected from a girl aged 2 to 17 with multiple sclerosis. Sequenced sample: blood. The CDR3: CSAIGTVYSNQPQHF. CDR3 DNA sequence: TGCAGTGCTATCGGGACAGTTTATAGCAATCAGCCCCAGCATTTT.